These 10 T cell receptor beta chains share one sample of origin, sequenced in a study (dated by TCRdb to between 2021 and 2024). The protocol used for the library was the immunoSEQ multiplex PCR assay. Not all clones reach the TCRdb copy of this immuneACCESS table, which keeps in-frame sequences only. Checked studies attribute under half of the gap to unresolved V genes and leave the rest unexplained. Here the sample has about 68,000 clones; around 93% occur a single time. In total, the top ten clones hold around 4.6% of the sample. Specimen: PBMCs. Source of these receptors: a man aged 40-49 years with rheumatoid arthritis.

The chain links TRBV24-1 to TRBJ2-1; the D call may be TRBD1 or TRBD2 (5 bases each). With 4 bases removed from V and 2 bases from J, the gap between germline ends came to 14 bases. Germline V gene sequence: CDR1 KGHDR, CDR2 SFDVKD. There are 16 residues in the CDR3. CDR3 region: CATSDLGTGPYNEQFF. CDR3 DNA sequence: TGTGCCACCAGTGACCTAGGGACCGGCCCCTACAATGAGCAGTTCTTC.

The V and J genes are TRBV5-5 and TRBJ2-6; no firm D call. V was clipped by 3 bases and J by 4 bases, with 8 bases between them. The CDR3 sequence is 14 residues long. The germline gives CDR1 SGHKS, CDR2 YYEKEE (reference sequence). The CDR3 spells CASSSLRGANVLTF. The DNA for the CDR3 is TGTGCCAGCAGCTCTCTGCGGGGGGCCAACGTCCTGACTTTC.

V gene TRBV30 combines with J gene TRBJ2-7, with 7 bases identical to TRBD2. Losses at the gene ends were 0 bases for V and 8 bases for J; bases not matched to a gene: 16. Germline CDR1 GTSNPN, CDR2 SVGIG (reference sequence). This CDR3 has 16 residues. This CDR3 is CAWSVRGGAGSAKQYF. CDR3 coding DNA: TGTGCCTGGAGTGTACGGGGAGGGGCGGGGAGTGCCAAGCAGTACTTC.

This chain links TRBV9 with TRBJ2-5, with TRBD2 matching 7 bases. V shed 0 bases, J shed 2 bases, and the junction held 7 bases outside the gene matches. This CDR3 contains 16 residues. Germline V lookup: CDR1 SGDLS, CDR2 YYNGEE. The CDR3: CASSVAVREGQETQYF. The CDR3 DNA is TGTGCCAGCAGCGTAGCGGTCAGGGAGGGACAAGAGACCCAGTACTTC.

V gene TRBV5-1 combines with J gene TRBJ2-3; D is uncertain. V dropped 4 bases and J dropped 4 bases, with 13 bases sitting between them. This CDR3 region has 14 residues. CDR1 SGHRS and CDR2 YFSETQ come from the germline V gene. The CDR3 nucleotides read TGCGCCAGCAGCCTTGGGCCCTCCCCAGATACGCAGTATTTT. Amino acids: CASSLGPSPDTQYF. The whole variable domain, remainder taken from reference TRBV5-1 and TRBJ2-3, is KAGVTQTPRYLIKTRGQQVTLSCSPISGHRSVSWYQQTPGQGLQFLFEYFSETQRNKGNFPGRFSGRQFSNSRSEMNVSTLELGDSALYLCASSLGPSPDTQYFGPGTRLTVL.

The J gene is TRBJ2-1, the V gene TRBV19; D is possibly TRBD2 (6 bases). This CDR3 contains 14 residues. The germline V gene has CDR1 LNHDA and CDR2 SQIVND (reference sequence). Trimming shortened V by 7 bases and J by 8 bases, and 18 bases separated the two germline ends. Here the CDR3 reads CASNFGGSRDEQFF. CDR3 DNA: TGTGCCAGTAATTTCGGGGGTTCACGGGATGAGCAGTTCTTC.

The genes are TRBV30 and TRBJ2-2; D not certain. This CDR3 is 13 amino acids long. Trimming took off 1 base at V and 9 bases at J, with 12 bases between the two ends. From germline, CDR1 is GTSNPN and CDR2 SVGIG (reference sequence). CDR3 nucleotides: TGTGCCTGGAGTGAAGATTCTGGGAGGGAGCTGTTTTTT. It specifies CAWSEDSGRELFF. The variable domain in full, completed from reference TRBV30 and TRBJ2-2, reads SQTIHQWPATLVQPVGSPLSLECTVEGTSNPNLYWYRQAAGRGLQLLFYSVGIGQISSEVPQNLSASRPQDRQFILSSKKLLLSDSGFYLCAWSEDSGRELFFGEGSRLTVL.

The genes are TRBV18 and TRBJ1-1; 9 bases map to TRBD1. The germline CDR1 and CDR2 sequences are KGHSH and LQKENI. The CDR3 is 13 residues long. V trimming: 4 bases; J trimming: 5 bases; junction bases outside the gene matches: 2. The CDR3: CASSRQGETEAFF. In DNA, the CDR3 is TGTGCCAGCTCACGACAGGGGGAGACTGAAGCTTTCTTT.

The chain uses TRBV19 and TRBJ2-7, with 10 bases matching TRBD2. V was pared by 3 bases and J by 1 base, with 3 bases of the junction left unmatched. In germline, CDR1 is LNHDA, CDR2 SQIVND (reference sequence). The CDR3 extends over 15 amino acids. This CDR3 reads CASSMGSGGSYEQYF. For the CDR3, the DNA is TGTGCCAGTAGTATGGGTAGCGGGGGGTCCTACGAGCAGTACTTC.

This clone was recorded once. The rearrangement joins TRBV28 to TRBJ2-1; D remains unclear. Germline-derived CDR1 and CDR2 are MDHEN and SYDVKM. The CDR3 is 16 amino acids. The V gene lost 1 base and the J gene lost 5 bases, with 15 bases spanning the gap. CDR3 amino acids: CASSLLTESRDNEQFF. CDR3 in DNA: TGTGCCAGCAGTTTATTAACTGAATCTCGGGACAATGAGCAGTTCTTC.